This TCR beta chain comes out of a study of T-cell reconstitution after alpha-beta-depleted transplantation in children. Looked up from germline, CDR1 is SGHRS and CDR2 is YFSETQ. V dropped 4 bases and J dropped 4; count of bases not matched to a gene: 9. This CDR3 has 15 amino acids. The TCRbeta library incorporated unique molecular identifiers. TCRdb reprocessed the PCR reads with MiXCR, giving one entry per CDR3 protein. The sample has some 250,000 distinct CDR3 sequences, 12% seen once. The genes are TRBV5-1 and TRBJ2-7, with 9 bases fitting TRBD2. This receptor was obtained from a human donor who donated a stem cell graft to a child with acute lymphoblastic leukemia. The sample consisted of PBMCs from the stem cell graft donor, taken from the stem cell graft. The CDR3 sequence: CASSLGTSSGYEQYF. CDR3 nucleotides: TGCGCCAGCAGCCTCGGGACTAGCTCTGGGTACGAGCAGTACTTC.